Below are 9 T cell receptor beta chains sequenced from a single sample in a study of shared clonotypes between healthy human individuals. Method: immunoSEQ multiplex PCR; TCRdb's copy keeps in-frame clones and lacks some. Of 2 million to 2.5 million clones listed, around 95% are singletons. The sample comprised naive CD4+ T cells sorted from blood. The subset denotes: CD45RA+ positively selected. Every receptor here comes from a man in his late teens or twenties in good health.

V is TRBV18 and J is TRBJ1-5; TRBD1 matches at 10 bases. The junction had 5 bases not matched to a gene; V was cut back by 5 bases and J by 1 base. This CDR3 comprises 16 residues. Germline V gene data show CDR1 as KGHSH and CDR2 as LQKENI. The CDR3 DNA reads TGTGCCAGCTCATCGACGACAGGGGGCAGCAATCAGCCCCAGCATTTT. Translation: CASSSTTGGSNQPQHF.

The rearrangement uses TRBV6-5 and TRBJ2-1; the D gene is possibly TRBD1 (5 bases). V lost 0 bases and J lost 4, with 10 bases in between. The CDR3 totals 15 residues. Germline CDR1 and CDR2: MNHEY and SVGAGI. CDR3 sequence: CASSYSGRAYNEQFF. The CDR3 coding sequence is TGTGCCAGCAGTTACTCGGGCAGGGCTTACAATGAGCAGTTCTTC.

This chain connects TRBV6-1 to TRBJ2-3; D gene ambiguous. The V gene's germline CDR1 is MNHNS and CDR2 SASEGT. This CDR3 has 14 residues. Trimming took off 10 bases at V and 2 bases at J, with 16 bases between the two ends. The CDR3 DNA sequence: TGTGCCACCATGGGTTGGGCCCTCACAGATACGCAGTATTTT. Its translation is CATMGWALTDTQYF.

Here the CDR3 DNA reads TGTGCCAGCAGAGCCGGGGGCTATGGCTACACCTTC. The encoded protein is CASRAGGYGYTF. The V call is TRBV6-5, the J call TRBJ1-2, with a tentative D call TRBD1 (5 bases). CDR1 is MNHEY and CDR2 is SVGAGI in the germline V gene. CDR3 length: 12 residues. V lost 6 bases and J 4 bases, leaving 9 bases between the germline ends.

The chain recombines TRBV5-4 with TRBJ2-3; either TRBD1 or TRBD2 may fit D (5 bases each). Germline loops: CDR1 SGHNT, CDR2 YYREEE (reference sequence). V was shortened by 1 base and J by 4 bases, with 13 bases between the two germline ends. The CDR3 is made up of 15 amino acids. CDR3 loop: CASSLFEGNADTQYF. The CDR3 coding sequence is TGTGCCAGCAGCTTGTTCGAGGGGAACGCAGATACGCAGTATTTT.

The DNA of the CDR3 is TGTGCCAGCAGCCGAAGCGGGGCAGCGGGAGAGACCCAGTACTTC. Translating gives CASSRSGAAGETQYF. The chain combines TRBV6-5 with TRBJ2-5, with 7 bases lining up with TRBD2. The CDR3 has 15 residues. The J segment lost 4 bases and the V segment lost 6 bases, leaving 11 bases of the junction unmatched. The germline CDR1 and CDR2 sequences are MNHEY and SVGAGI.

The V and J genes are TRBV29-1 and TRBJ2-7, with a weak D call TRBD2 (5 bases). Trimming cost V 5 bases and J 0 bases, with 14 bases left between them. CDR1 is SQVTM and CDR2 is ANQGSEA in the germline V gene. CDR3 length: 14 amino acids. The CDR3, as DNA: TGCAGCGTTTCTGATCCGGGGAACTCCTACGAGCAGTACTTC. It is translated as CSVSDPGNSYEQYF.

Here the CDR3 DNA reads TGTGCCAGCAGCCCCCTTGTAACCACGGGGAATTCACCCCTCCACTTT. Its protein product is CASSPLVTTGNSPLHF. The chain carries TRBV7-2 and TRBJ1-6, with D hard to call. The CDR3 length is 16 residues. Trimming shortened V by 5 bases and J by 7 bases, and 18 bases separated the two germline ends. Germline CDR1 and CDR2: SGHTA and FQGNSA.

This clone was seen a single time. The rearrangement joins TRBV9 to TRBJ2-7, with 10 bases aligning to TRBD1. CDR1 is SGDLS, CDR2 YYNGEE, per germline. The CDR3 is 15 residues long. The ends lost 0 bases at V and 4 bases at J; junction bases unmatched: 4. The CDR3 DNA reads TGTGCCAGCAGCGTAGGGCCGGGACAGGGGTACGAGCAGTACTTC. It codes for CASSVGPGQGYEQYF.